This T cell receptor beta chain stems from a study of blood T cell repertoires in COVID-19. The ends were cut back, 0 bases at V and 6 bases at J, with 9 bases in the middle. The germline CDR1 and CDR2 sequences are KGHSH and LQKENI. This CDR3 spans 14 amino acids. Method: immunoSEQ multiplex PCR; TCRdb's copy keeps in-frame clones and lacks some. Of a few hundred thousand clones in the sample, 85% to 90% were seen once. The chain is built from TRBV18 and TRBJ2-1; perhaps TRBD1 as D (5 bases). Sequences were obtained from peripheral blood. This clonotype was obtained from a man aged 55-75 years who had recovered from COVID-19. The CDR3 DNA reads TGTGCCAGCTCACCACCCCCAGGGATCAATGAGCAGTTCTTC. This codes for CASSPPPGINEQFF. The whole variable domain, filled in from reference TRBV18 and TRBJ2-1, reads NAGVMQNPRHLVRRRGQEARLRCSPMKGHSHVYWYRQLPEEGLKFMVYLQKENIIDESGMPKERFSAEFPKEGPSILRIQQVVRGDSAAYFCASSPPPGINEQFFGPGTRLTVL.